This TCR beta chain was found in a study of somatic mutations in cytotoxic T cells in rheumatoid arthritis. The study, taken as a whole, reports: Within 8 of 65 patients, the single biggest CD8+ clone made up more than 20% of CD8+ cells. Measurement of CD8+ T-cell clonality revealed no significant difference between rheumatoid arthritis patients and age-matched healthy controls. Healthy controls did not share the age-linked increase in CD8+ clonality seen in rheumatoid arthritis patients.

TCRdb keeps only in-frame clones here, not all; method: immunoSEQ multiplex PCR. The sample has 15,000 to 20,000 clones; roughly 87% are singletons. For this clone: Its specificity is unknown.

Positive magnetic bead selection was used to isolate CD4+ and CD8+ cells; purity was checked by flow cytometry. The CDR3 extends over 17 amino acids. This TCR came from an adult with rheumatoid arthritis. The sequencing input was CD8+ T cells sorted from blood. This chain uses TRBV7-5 with TRBJ2-7. TRBV7-5 has pseudogene status. The CDR3 DNA is TGTGTCAGAAGCTTAACAGCCCGGGCCGAAAAGGGCTACGAGCAGTACTTC. Amino acids: CVRSLTARAEKGYEQYF.